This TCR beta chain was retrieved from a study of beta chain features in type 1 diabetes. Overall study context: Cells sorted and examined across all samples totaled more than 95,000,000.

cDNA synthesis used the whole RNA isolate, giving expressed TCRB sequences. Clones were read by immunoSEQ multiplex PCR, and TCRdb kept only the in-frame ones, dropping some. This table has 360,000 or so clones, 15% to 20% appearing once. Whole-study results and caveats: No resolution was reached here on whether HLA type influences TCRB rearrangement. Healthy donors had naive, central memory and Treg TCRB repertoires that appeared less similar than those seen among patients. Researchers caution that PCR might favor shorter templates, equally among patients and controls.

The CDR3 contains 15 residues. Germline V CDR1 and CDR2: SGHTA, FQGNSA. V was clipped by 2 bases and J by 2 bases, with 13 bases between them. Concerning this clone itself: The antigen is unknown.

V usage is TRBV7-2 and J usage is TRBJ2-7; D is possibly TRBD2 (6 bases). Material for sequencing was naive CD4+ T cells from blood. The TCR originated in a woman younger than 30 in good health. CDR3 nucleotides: TGTGCCAGCAGCTTATGGTCGGGGGTGGCCTACGAGCAGTACTTC. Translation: CASSLWSGVAYEQYF.